This paragraph covers one TCR beta chain sequence. This clone was seen a handful of times. Its cognate antigen has yet to be identified. There are no base qualities to consult, and no much larger clone falls within one base. TCRbeta CDR3 regions were amplified from genomic DNA by means of the immunoSEQ Assay, a bias-controlled multiplex PCR. In the source study's methods: Within the assay, amplification of reference gene primers was used to estimate how many nucleated cells each sample contained. To quantify the absolute abundance of each unique TCRbeta CDR3 rearrangement, sequence reads were collapsed and filtered. For each sample, productive Simpson clonality was calculated by taking the square root of Simpson's diversity index across productive rearrangements. Drawn from immuneACCESS, this table holds only the in-frame rearrangements with V and J called that TCRdb kept. Clones are partly lost; checked studies trace under half to an unresolved V gene and leave the rest unexplained. The DNA gave D and trimming, while V, J and clone size come from that table. Present in this sample are about 98,000 clones, roughly 80% of which were seen just once. The ten most abundant clones make up around 10% of the sample.

This sample was included in a study of blood T cell repertoires in COVID-19 (dated by TCRdb to 2019 to 2021). Regarding the research as a whole: Collaborator samples came from the United States, Italy and Spain and covered acute and convalescent phases of COVID-19. Sample metadata almost always included a de-identified subject ID, COVID-19 status, age in years and sex. Samples came from the ongoing ImmuneRACE study (first 160 participants) plus 1,254 subjects from 6 global collaborators. Where HLA class I and class II types were available, the types were taken from metadata supplied by the sample provider, not from assay-based typing. The dataset comprised deeply sampled blood TCRbeta repertoires from subjects exposed to, actively infected with, or recovered from COVID-19. The repertoires were made available in a free public database intended to serve as a resource for research on the immune response to SARS-CoV-2. The material from the prospective study consisted of cDNA or gDNA derived from T cells, B-cell-depleted T cells, or PBMCs.

Broader findings and caveats from the paper: The amount of clinical and demographic metadata varied by source and participant and was provided uncurated.

Collaborating institutions collected whole blood in K2EDTA tubes following their own protocols. For TCRbeta analysis, collaborators shipped samples as frozen whole blood, isolated PBMCs, or DNA extracted from either of those sample types. Per the germline V gene, SGHRS is the CDR1 and YFSETQ is the CDR2. The CDR3 goes from the cysteine to the phenylalanine over 16 residues. CDR3 DNA only is kept here, 48 bases in frame from base 1. The germline V end is reduced by 3 bases and the J end by 1 base; junction bases left unmatched: 5. The receptor was derived from an elderly woman with acute or convalescent COVID-19. Sequencing was carried out using peripheral blood. This chain joins TRBV5-1 to TRBJ1-3, and 9 bases in between align with TRBD1. The DNA sequence follows: TGCGCCAGCAGCTGGGGACAGGGAAAATCTGGAAACACCATATATTTT. Translated, it reads CASSWGQGKSGNTIYF.